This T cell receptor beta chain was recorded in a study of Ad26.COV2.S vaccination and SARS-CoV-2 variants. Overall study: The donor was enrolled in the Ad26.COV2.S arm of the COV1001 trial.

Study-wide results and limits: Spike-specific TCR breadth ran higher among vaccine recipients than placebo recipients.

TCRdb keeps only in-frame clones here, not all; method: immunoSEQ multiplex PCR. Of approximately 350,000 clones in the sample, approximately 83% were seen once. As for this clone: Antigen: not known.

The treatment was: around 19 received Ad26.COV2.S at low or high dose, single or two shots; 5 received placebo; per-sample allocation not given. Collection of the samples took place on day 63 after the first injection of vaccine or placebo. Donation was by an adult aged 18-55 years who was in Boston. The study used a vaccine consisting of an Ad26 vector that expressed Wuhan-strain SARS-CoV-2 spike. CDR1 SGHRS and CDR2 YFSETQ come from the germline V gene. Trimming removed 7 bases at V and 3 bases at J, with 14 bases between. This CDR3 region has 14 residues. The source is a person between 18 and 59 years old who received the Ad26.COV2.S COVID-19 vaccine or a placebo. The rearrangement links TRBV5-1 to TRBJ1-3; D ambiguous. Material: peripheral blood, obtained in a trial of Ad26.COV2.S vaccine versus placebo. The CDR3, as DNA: TGCGCCAGCCGGGCGGACGCAGTTGGAAACACCATATATTTT. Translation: CASRADAVGNTIYF.